The 5 T cell receptor beta chains below come from one sample, sequenced in a study of response to subunit inactivated influenza vaccine. TCRdb used MiXCR to reprocess the RT-PCR reads, holding one entry per CDR3 protein. The table lists approximately 310,000 distinct CDR3 sequences, 20% to 25% of them singletons. This material consisted of PBMCs from blood, taken less than 22 months after vaccination. The source of these receptors is a man between 50 and 69 years old who received an inactivated influenza vaccine.

V usage is TRBV7-9 and J usage is TRBJ2-2; maybe TRBD1 (6 bases). Between the trimmed V and J ends, which lost 4 bases and 0 bases, there was a span of 12 bases. CDR3 length: 16 residues. Germline V gene data show CDR1 as SEHNR and CDR2 as FQNEAQ (reference sequence). CDR3 residues: CASSSDRSANTGELFF. The CDR3 nucleotides are TGTGCCAGCAGCTCGGACAGATCCGCGAACACCGGGGAGCTGTTTTTT.

This clonotype appeared many times. V and J are TRBV20-1 and TRBJ1-4; D remains ambiguous. Germline V gene sequence: CDR1 DFQATT, CDR2 SNEGSKA (reference sequence). CDR3 length: 12 amino acids. The CDR3 reads CSSRDLGEKLFF. CDR3 nucleotide sequence: TGCAGCAGCCGGGATCTCGGTGAAAAACTGTTTTTT.

The chain has TRBV5-5 and TRBJ2-2; D is undetermined. Germline V gene data show CDR1 as SGHKS and CDR2 as YYEKEE (reference sequence). V was cut by 1 base and J by 3 bases, with 7 bases left in between. The CDR3 is 14 amino acids. CDR3 in amino acids: CASSLTPDTGELFF. The CDR3 bases are TGTGCCAGCAGCTTGACGCCGGACACCGGGGAGCTGTTTTTT.

This sequence joins TRBV24-1 and TRBJ1-2; D might be TRBD1 (6 bases). CDR1 is KGHDR, CDR2 SFDVKD, per germline. The germline V and J ends were trimmed by 2 bases and 2 bases, with 17 bases remaining between them. The CDR3 is 17 residues long. CDR3 protein: CATSDSWGGPDNYGYTF. The DNA of the CDR3 is TGTGCCACCAGTGATTCTTGGGGGGGGCCGGACAACTATGGCTACACCTTC.

The chain couples TRBV3-1 to TRBJ2-5; 7 positions agree with TRBD1. The CDR3 is 14 amino acids. Trimming took 4 bases from V and 4 from J; bases not matched to a gene: 6. CDR1 LGHDT and CDR2 YNNKEL come from the germline V gene (reference sequence). CDR3 in amino acids: CASSPVNRGETQYF. The CDR3 DNA reads TGTGCCAGCAGCCCTGTTAACAGGGGAGAGACCCAGTACTTC.